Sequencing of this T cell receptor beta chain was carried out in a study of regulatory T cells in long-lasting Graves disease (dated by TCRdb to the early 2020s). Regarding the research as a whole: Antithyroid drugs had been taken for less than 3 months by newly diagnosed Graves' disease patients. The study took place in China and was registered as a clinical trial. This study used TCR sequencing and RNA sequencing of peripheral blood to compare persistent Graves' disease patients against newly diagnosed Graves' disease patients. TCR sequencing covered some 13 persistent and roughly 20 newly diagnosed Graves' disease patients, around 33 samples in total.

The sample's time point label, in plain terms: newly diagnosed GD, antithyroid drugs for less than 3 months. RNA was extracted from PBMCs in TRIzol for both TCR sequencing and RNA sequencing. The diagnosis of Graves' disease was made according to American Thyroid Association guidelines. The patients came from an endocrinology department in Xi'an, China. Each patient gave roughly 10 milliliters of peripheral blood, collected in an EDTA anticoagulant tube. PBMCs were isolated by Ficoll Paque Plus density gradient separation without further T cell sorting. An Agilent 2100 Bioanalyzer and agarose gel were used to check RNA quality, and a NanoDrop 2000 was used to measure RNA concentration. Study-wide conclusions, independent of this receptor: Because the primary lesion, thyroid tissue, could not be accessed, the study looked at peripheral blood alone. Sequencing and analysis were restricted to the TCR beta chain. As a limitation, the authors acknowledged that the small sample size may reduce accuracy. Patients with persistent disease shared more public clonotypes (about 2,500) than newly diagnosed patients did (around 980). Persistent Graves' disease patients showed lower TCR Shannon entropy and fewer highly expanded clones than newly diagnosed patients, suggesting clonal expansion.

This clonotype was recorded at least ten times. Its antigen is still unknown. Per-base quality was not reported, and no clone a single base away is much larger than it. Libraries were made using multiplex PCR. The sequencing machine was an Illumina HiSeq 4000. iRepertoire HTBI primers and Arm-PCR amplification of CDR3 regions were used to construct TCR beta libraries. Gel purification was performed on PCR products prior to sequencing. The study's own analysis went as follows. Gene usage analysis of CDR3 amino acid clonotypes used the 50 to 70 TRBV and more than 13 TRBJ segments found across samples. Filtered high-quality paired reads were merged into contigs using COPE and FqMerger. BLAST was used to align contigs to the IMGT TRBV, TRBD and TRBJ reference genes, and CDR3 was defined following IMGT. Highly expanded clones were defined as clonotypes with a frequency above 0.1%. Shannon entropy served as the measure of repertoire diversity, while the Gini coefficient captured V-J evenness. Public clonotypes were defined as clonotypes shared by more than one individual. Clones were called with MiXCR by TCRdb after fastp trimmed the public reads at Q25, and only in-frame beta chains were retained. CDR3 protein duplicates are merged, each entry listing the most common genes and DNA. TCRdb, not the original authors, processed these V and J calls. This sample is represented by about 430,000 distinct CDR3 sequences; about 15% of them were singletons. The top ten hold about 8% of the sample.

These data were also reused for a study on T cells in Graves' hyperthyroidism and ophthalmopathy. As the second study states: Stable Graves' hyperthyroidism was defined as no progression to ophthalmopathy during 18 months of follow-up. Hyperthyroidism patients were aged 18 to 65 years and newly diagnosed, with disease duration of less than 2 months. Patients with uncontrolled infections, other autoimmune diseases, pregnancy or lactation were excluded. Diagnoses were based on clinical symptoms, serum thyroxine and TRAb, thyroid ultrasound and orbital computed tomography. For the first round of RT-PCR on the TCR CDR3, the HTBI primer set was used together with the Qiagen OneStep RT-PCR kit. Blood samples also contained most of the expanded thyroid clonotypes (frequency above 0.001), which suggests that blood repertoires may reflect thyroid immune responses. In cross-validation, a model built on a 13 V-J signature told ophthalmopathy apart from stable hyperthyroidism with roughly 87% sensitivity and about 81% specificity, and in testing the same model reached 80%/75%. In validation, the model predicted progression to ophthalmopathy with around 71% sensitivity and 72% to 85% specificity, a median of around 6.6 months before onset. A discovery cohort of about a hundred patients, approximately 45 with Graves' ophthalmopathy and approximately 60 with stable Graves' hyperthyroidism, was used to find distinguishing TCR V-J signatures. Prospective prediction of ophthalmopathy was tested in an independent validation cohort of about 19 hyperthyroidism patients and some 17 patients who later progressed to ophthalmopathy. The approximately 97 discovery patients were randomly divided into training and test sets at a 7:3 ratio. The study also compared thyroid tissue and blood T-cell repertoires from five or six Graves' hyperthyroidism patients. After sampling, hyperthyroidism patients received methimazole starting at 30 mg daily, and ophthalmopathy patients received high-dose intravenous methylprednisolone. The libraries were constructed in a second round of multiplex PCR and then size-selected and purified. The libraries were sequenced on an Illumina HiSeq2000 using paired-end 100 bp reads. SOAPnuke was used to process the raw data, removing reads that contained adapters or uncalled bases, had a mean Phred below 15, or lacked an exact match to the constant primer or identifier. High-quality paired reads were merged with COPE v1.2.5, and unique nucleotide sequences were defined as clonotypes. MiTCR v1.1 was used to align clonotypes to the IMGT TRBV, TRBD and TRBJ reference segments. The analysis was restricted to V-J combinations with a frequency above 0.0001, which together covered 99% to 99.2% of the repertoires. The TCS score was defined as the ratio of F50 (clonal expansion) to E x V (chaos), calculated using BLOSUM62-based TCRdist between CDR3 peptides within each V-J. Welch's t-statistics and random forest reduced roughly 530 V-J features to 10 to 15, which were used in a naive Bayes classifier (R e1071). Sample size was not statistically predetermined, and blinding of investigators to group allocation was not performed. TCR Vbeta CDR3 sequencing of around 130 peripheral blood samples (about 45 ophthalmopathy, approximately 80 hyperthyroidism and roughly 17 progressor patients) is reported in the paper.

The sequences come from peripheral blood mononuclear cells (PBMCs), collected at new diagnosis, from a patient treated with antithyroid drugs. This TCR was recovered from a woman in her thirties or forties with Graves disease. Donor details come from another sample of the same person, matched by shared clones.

CDR3 region: CASIPDRDTGELFF. The DNA is TGTGCCAGCATCCCTGACCGAGACACCGGGGAGCTGTTTTTT. The receptor chain draws on TRBV12-3 or TRBV12-4 and TRBJ2-2; the D gene cannot be named for sure. Cut back by 7 bases and 3 bases, the V and J ends lie 12 bases apart. The CDR3 holds 14 amino acids from the cysteine to the phenylalanine. Only the CDR3 portion is preserved as DNA: 42 bases, with reading frame beginning at the first base.